Shown below are 26 T cell receptor beta chains from a single sample sequenced in a study of blood T cell repertoires in COVID-19. The table came from immunoSEQ multiplex PCR; TCRdb's copy has only in-frame clones and leaves some out. The data show some 240,000 clones, approximately 86% seen once. The sequenced material came from PBMCs or T cells enriched from blood (not recorded which). The receptors stem from a woman aged 40 to 50 with acute COVID-19.

This chain joins TRBV5-1 and TRBJ2-6, with TRBD1 matching over 12 bases. The J segment lost 3 bases and the V segment lost 0 bases, leaving 7 bases of the junction unmatched. Germline assignment: CDR1 SGHRS and CDR2 YFSETQ. The CDR3 length is 19 residues. The CDR3 region has the DNA TGCGCCAGCAGCTTGGCGACCGGGACAGGGGGCGGTGGGGCCAACGTCCTGACTTTC. This gives the protein CASSLATGTGGGGANVLTF.

This chain connects TRBV6-2 or TRBV6-3 to TRBJ1-6, with unresolved D. Germline-derived CDR1 and CDR2 are MNHEY and SVGEGT. The CDR3 extends over 14 amino acids. V was clipped by 4 bases and J by 4 bases, with 8 bases between them. The CDR3 sequence is CASSLRVYNSPLHF. DNA for the CDR3: TGTGCCAGCAGTTTGCGCGTGTATAATTCACCCCTCCACTTT.

The chain carries TRBV27 and TRBJ1-5, with 7 bases lining up with TRBD1. Per the germline V gene, CDR1 is MNHEY and CDR2 is SMNVEV (reference sequence). The junction had 5 bases not matched to a gene; V was cut back by 3 bases and J by 6 bases. The CDR3 loop spans 14 amino acids. CDR3 protein: CASSFIGGGQPQHF. The CDR3 DNA follows: TGTGCCAGCAGTTTTATAGGGGGCGGTCAGCCCCAGCATTTT.

This clone was detected a few times. V gene TRBV27 combines with J gene TRBJ1-6, with 12 positions matching TRBD1. The CDR3 has 19 residues. The V segment lost 6 bases and the J segment 9 bases; nucleotides outside the gene matches: 18. The germline CDR1 and CDR2 sequences are MNHEY and SMNVEV (reference sequence). In DNA, the CDR3 is TGTGCCAGCAGGCTCCGGGACAGGGGGCGCCGGGCCCTCTTTTCACCCCTCCACTTT. This encodes CASRLRDRGRRALFSPLHF.

The chain carries TRBV27 and TRBJ2-1; 8 bases agree with TRBD2. The CDR3 runs to 14 residues. V was clipped by 2 bases and J by 8 bases; unmatched bases: 5. Germline-derived CDR1 and CDR2 are MNHEY and SMNVEV (reference sequence). The CDR3 nucleotides are TGTGCCAGCAGTTTACTAGCGGGTAGGGATGAGCAGTTCTTC. Protein: CASSLLAGRDEQFF.

This clone showed up just a few times. The chain employs TRBV5-1 and TRBJ2-3; possibly TRBD2 for D (6 bases). V was cut by 4 bases and J by 0 bases, with 18 bases left in between. Germline values: CDR1 SGHRS, CDR2 YFSETQ. The CDR3 is 17 amino acids. CDR3 in amino acids: CASSAEQLAFSTDTQYF. CDR3 bases: TGCGCCAGCAGCGCGGAACAACTAGCCTTTAGCACAGATACGCAGTATTTT.

The V call is TRBV25-1, the J call TRBJ2-3, with 8 bases aligning to TRBD2. V gave up 4 bases and J gave up 0 bases; unmatched junction bases: 12. The CDR3 consists of 18 residues. Germline V CDR1 and CDR2: MGHDK, SYGVNS. The CDR3 reads CASSVIGGASGSTDTQYF. The CDR3 nucleotides read TGTGCCAGCAGTGTAATCGGTGGGGCTAGCGGGAGCACAGATACGCAGTATTTT.

This chain uses TRBV7-8 with TRBJ1-4; TRBD1 aligns across 9 bases. This CDR3 region has 15 residues. Germline V CDR1 and CDR2: SGHVS, FQNEAQ. After removal of 8 bases from V and 10 bases from J, the junction contained 14 bases not matched to a gene. The CDR3 DNA reads TGTGCCAGCGGGCTATCCGGGACAGGGAAAGGAAAACTGTTTTTT. Its translation: CASGLSGTGKGKLFF.

This clone appeared a single time. The chain joins TRBV29-1 to TRBJ2-3, with 8 positions matching TRBD1. V dropped 4 bases and J dropped 5; count of bases not matched to a gene: 2. The CDR3 sequence is 12 residues long. CDR1 is SQVTM, CDR2 ANQGSEA, per germline. The CDR3 spells CSVGQGKDTQYF. DNA for the CDR3: TGCAGCGTTGGACAGGGGAAAGATACGCAGTATTTT.

This clone has just one count. The genes are TRBV29-1 and TRBJ1-5; 7 positions match TRBD1. V shed 7 bases and J 6 bases; nucleotides not matched to a gene: 6. CDR1 and CDR2 from the germline V gene are SQVTM and ANQGSEA. This CDR3 contains 12 residues. CDR3 sequence (DNA): TGCAGCGCCGGACAGGAGGGTCAGCCCCAGCATTTT. Its translation: CSAGQEGQPQHF.

The chain employs TRBV6-5 and TRBJ1-1; no definite D call. The germline CDR1 and CDR2 sequences are MNHEY and SVGAGI. There are 13 residues in the CDR3. V was clipped by 6 bases and J by 1 base, with 9 bases between them. The CDR3 nucleotides are TGTGCCAGCAGGGAGATGGGGAACACTGAAGCTTTCTTT. This translates into CASREMGNTEAFF.

The V call is TRBV6-5, the J call TRBJ1-1; possibly TRBD1 for D (5 bases). Trimming took 10 bases from V and 0 from J, leaving 12 bases between them. This CDR3 has 13 residues. CDR1 and CDR2 (germline): MNHEY, SVGAGI. CDR3 in amino acids: CATRQNMNTEAFF. The CDR3 bases are TGTGCCACGCGACAGAACATGAACACTGAAGCTTTCTTT.

This clone came up once. The chain links TRBV5-1 to TRBJ1-1; no definite D call. V was clipped by 0 bases and J by 1 base, with 7 bases between them. Germline values: CDR1 SGHRS, CDR2 YFSETQ. This CDR3 region has 14 residues. The CDR3 DNA sequence: TGCGCCAGCAGCTTGGATCTTCGGAACACTGAAGCTTTCTTT. Protein product: CASSLDLRNTEAFF.

The chain has TRBV7-6 and TRBJ1-4; a weak D match, TRBD1 (5 bases). From germline, CDR1 is SGHVS and CDR2 FNYEAQ. The ends were cut back, 5 bases at V and 5 bases at J, with 15 bases in the middle. The CDR3 has 15 amino acids. The CDR3 region is CASSPAGEENEKLFF. As DNA, the CDR3 is TGTGCCAGCAGCCCGGCGGGGGAAGAAAATGAAAAACTGTTTTTT. The whole variable domain, filled in from reference TRBV7-6 and TRBJ1-4, reads GAGVSQSPRYKVTKRGQDVALRCDPISGHVSLYWYRQALGQGPEFLTYFNYEAQQDKSGLPNDRFSAERPEGSISTLTIQRTEQRDSAMYRCASSPAGEENEKLFFGSGTQLSVL.

This clone was counted only a few times. Being one base from a much bigger clone, this may be a read error. The same CDR3 arises from other DNA sequences in this sample as well. This chain uses TRBV11-2 with TRBJ2-3; D is uncertain. The CDR3 consists of 12 residues. Germline V gene lookup returns CDR1 SGHAT and CDR2 FQNNGV. V lost 1 base and J lost 5, with 4 bases in between. DNA of the CDR3: TGTGCCAGCAGCTTAGCGAGAGATACGCAGTATTTT. It codes for CASSLARDTQYF.

V and J are TRBV5-4 and TRBJ2-2; unclear D gene. Germline lookup yields CDR1 SGHNT and CDR2 YYREEE (reference sequence). Between the trimmed V and J ends, which lost 0 bases and 7 bases, there was a span of 10 bases. This CDR3 contains 14 residues. CDR3 in amino acids: CASSLDIPIGELFF. DNA of the CDR3: TGTGCCAGCAGCTTGGACATCCCGATCGGGGAGCTGTTTTTT.

The genes are TRBV5-8 and TRBJ1-5, with 8 nucleotides matching TRBD1. CDR1 is SGHTS, CDR2 YDEGEE, per germline. The ends lost 4 bases at V and 1 base at J; junction bases unmatched: 4. The CDR3 runs 15 residues. The CDR3 region is CASSLWTGSNQPQHF. Written as DNA, the CDR3 is TGTGCCAGCAGCCTATGGACAGGGAGCAATCAGCCCCAGCATTTT.

The rearrangement joins TRBV4-2 to TRBJ2-1; 8 bases line up with TRBD2. This CDR3 spans 17 amino acids. Germline lookup yields CDR1 LGHNA and CDR2 YNFKEQ. Trimming cost V 1 base and J 3 bases; bases outside gene matches: 8. The DNA of the CDR3 is TGTGCCAGCAGCCAAGGCATGGCGGGAGGACGCTACAATGAGCAGTTCTTC. It is translated as CASSQGMAGGRYNEQFF.

V usage is TRBV4-1 and J usage is TRBJ2-3, with 7 bases that match TRBD2. CDR3 length equals 15 residues. J gave up 3 bases and V 0 bases, and 3 bases lay outside the gene matches. Germline CDR1 reads MGHRA; CDR2 reads YSYEKL. CDR3 residues: CASSQDNGRTDTQYF. The CDR3 DNA reads TGCGCCAGCAGCCAAGATAACGGGAGGACAGATACGCAGTATTTT.

The rearrangement uses TRBV7-6 and TRBJ2-3, with TRBD2 matching over 13 bases. The CDR3 consists of 19 residues. Germline lookup yields CDR1 SGHVS and CDR2 FNYEAQ. V shed 5 bases and J 5 bases; nucleotides not matched to a gene: 16. The chain's CDR3 is CASSTRHPGTSGTGDTQYF. The CDR3 bases are TGTGCCAGCAGCACCAGACATCCCGGGACTAGCGGGACGGGAGATACGCAGTATTTT.

The chain employs TRBV19 and TRBJ1-5; tentative D call: TRBD1 (6 bases). Trimming shortened V by 6 bases and J by 10 bases, and 19 bases separated the two germline ends. The CDR3 is 14 residues long. Germline lookup yields CDR1 LNHDA and CDR2 SQIVND (reference sequence). In DNA, the CDR3 is TGTGCCAGTAGGCAGGGGCCGCCCCAAAATCCCCAGCATTTT. Its protein product is CASRQGPPQNPQHF.

J is TRBJ1-6 and V is TRBV11-1, with D perhaps TRBD1 (5 bases). CDR1 is SGHAT and CDR2 is FQDESV in the germline V gene (reference sequence). The CDR3 totals 14 residues. V was clipped by 5 bases and J by 10 bases, with 15 bases between them. DNA for the CDR3: TGTGCCAGCAGCGCCACGGGGGTTCGGTCACCCCTCCACTTT. Protein product: CASSATGVRSPLHF.

V usage is TRBV6-5 and J usage is TRBJ2-3; the D is unclear. From germline, CDR1 is MNHEY and CDR2 SVGAGI. V was pared by 0 bases and J by 1 base, with 11 bases between. This CDR3 spans 16 amino acids. The CDR3 nucleotides read TGTGCCAGCAGTTACTCTGGCGACTTTGGCACAGATACGCAGTATTTT. This gives the protein CASSYSGDFGTDTQYF.

The sample holds one count of this clone. The J gene is TRBJ1-2, the V gene TRBV10-3, with 7 bases lining up with TRBD1. Germline-derived CDR1 and CDR2 are ENHRY and SYGVKD. This CDR3 has 15 residues. J lost 4 bases, V lost 5 bases, and 10 bases had no gene match. Here the CDR3 reads CAISYNRGESYGYTF. CDR3 bases: TGTGCCATCAGTTACAACAGGGGCGAGAGCTATGGCTACACCTTC.

The V gene is TRBV6-2 or TRBV6-3, the J gene TRBJ2-1; perhaps TRBD1 as D (6 bases). The CDR3 is made up of 16 amino acids. Trimming cost V 5 bases and J 7 bases, with 21 bases left between them. CDR1 and CDR2 (germline): MNHEY, SVGEGT. The CDR3 protein is CASSHPWGPLGNEQFF. The CDR3 region has the DNA TGTGCCAGCAGTCACCCGTGGGGGCCTTTGGGGAATGAGCAGTTCTTC.

The rearrangement uses TRBV9 and TRBJ2-1, with 7 bases aligning to TRBD1. Trimming cost V 0 bases and J 0 bases; bases outside gene matches: 6. Germline values: CDR1 SGDLS, CDR2 YYNGEE. The CDR3 length is 17 residues. CDR3 residues: CASSVEPGQTSYNEQFF. Written as DNA, the CDR3 is TGTGCCAGCAGCGTAGAACCGGGACAGACCTCCTACAATGAGCAGTTCTTC. The variable domain in full, completed from reference TRBV9 and TRBJ2-1, reads DSGVTQTPKHLITATGQRVTLRCSPRSGDLSVYWYQQSLDQGLQFLIQYYNGEERAKGNILERFSAQQFPDLHSELNLSSLELGDSALYFCASSVEPGQTSYNEQFFGPGTRLTVL.